The sequence of this TCR beta chain was determined in a study of STAT5B mutations in CD4+ large granular lymphocyte leukemia. The table came from immunoSEQ multiplex PCR; TCRdb's copy has only in-frame clones and leaves some out. The sample holds fewer than 35,000 clones, about three quarters seen once. This clone appeared a few times. Antigen specificity is unknown. Buffy coats from healthy blood donors served as controls. Study conclusions and caveats: TRBV06-family usage was enriched in top patient clones (8/27) versus controls (2/35). Patient CD4-sorted repertoires looked more clonal than healthy CD4+ repertoires, even without putative leukemic clones.

V lost 8 bases and J lost 8, with 12 bases in between. The germline CDR1 and CDR2 sequences are MRHNA and SNTAGT. This CDR3 region has 11 residues. The receptor was isolated from a human donor in good health. The chain employs TRBV6-4 and TRBJ1-2; D unclear. The sequenced sample was CD4+ T cells from blood buffy coats. CDR3 coding DNA: TGTGCCAGCGCAACGACGGGGGGCTACACCTTC. This encodes CASATTGGYTF.